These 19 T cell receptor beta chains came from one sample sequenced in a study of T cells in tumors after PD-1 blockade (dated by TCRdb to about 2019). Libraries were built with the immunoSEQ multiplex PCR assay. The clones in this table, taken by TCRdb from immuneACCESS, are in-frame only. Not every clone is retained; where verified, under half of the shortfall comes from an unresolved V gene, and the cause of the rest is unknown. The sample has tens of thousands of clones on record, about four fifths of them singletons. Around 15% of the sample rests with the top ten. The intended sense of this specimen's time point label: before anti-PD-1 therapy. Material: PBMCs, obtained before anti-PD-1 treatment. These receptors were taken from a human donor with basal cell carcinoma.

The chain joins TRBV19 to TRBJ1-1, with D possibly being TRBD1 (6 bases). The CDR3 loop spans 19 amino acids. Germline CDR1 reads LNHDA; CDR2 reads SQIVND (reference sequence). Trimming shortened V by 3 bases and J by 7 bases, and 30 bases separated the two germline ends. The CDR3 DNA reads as TGTGCCAGTAGTATTCCTACAAGGGGTCTCGGGGGCATATCGGATGAAGCTTTCTTT. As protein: CASSIPTRGLGGISDEAFF.

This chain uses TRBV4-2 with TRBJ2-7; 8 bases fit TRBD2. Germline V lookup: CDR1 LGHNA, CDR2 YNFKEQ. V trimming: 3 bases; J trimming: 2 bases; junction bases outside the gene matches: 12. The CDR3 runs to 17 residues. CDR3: CASSHLTRGGQTYEQYF. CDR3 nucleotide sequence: TGTGCCAGCAGCCACTTAACCCGGGGGGGCCAAACCTACGAGCAGTACTTC.

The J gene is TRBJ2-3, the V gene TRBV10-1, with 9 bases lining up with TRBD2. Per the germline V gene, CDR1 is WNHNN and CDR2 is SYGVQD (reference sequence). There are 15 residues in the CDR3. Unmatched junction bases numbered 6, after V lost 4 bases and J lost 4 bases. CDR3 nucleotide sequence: TGCGCCAGCAGTGTAAGGCGGGGGGGTGCAGATACGCAGTATTTT. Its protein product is CASSVRRGGADTQYF.

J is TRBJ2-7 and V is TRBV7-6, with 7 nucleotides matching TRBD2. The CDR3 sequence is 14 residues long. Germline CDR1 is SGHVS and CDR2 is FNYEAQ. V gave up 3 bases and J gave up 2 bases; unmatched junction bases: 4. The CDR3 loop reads CASSLGGGAYEQYF. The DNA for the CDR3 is TGTGCCAGCAGCTTGGGGGGGGGAGCCTACGAGCAGTACTTC.

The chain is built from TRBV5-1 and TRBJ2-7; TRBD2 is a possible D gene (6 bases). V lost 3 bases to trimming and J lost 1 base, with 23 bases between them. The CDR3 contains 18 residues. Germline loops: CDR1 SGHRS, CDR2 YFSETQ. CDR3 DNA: TGCGCCAGCAGCTCTTTTTTACACCGTGACAGCGGGTCCTACGAGCAGTACTTC. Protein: CASSSFLHRDSGSYEQYF.

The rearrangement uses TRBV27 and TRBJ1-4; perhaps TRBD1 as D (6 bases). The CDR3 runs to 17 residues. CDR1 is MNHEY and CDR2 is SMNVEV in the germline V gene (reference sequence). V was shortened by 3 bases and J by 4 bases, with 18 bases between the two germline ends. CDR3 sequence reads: CASSFSQGRYVNEKLFF. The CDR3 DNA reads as TGTGCCAGCAGTTTTTCCCAGGGGAGGTATGTTAATGAAAAACTGTTTTTT.

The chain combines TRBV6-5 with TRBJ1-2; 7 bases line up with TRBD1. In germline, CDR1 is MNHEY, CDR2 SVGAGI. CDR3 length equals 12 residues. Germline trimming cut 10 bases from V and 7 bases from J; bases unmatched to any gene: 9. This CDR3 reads CATRQGSSGYTF. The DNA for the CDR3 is TGTGCCACACGACAGGGTTCGAGTGGCTACACCTTC.

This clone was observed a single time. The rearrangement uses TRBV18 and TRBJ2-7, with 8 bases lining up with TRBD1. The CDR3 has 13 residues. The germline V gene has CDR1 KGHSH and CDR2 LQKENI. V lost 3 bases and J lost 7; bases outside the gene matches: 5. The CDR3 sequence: CASSPRQGYEQYF. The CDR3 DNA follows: TGTGCCAGCTCACCCCGACAGGGGTATGAGCAGTACTTC.

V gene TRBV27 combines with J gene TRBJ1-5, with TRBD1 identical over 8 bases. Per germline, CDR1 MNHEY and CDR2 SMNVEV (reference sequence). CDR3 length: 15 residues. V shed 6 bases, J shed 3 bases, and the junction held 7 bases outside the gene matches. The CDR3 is CASRGQEAPNQPQHF. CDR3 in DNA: TGTGCCAGCAGGGGACAGGAAGCCCCCAATCAGCCCCAGCATTTT.

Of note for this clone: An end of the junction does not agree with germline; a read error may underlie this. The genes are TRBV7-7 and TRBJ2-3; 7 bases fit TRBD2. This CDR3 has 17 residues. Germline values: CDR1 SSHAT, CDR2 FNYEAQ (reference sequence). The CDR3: CASSPERDHGLTDTQYF. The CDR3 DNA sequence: TGTGCTAGCAGCCCAGAGCGGGACCACGGACTCACAGATACGCAGTATTTT.

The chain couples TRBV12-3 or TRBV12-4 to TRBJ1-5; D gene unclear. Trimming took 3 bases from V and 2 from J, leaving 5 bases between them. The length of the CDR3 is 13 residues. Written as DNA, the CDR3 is TGTGCCAGCAGTTTGATTGGCAATCAGCCCCAGCATTTT. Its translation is CASSLIGNQPQHF.

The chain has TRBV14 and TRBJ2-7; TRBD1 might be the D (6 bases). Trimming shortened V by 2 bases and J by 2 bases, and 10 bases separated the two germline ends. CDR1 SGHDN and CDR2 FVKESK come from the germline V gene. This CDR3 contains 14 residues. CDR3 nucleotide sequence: TGTGCCAGCAGCCAAATGGGACATGCCTACGAGCAGTACTTC. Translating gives CASSQMGHAYEQYF. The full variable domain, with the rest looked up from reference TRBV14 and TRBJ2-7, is EAGVTQFPSHSVIEKGQTVTLRCDPISGHDNLYWYRRVMGKEIKFLLHFVKESKQDESGMPNNRFLAERTGGTYSTLKVQPAELEDSGVYFCASSQMGHAYEQYFGPGTRLTVT.

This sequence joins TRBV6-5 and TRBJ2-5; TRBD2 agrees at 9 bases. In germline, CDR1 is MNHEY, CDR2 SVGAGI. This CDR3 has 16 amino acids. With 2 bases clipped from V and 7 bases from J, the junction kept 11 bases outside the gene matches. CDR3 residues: CASSYSSRGGTGTQYF. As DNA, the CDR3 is TGTGCCAGCAGTTACAGTTCGCGGGGGGGGACGGGGACCCAGTACTTC.

Here the CDR3 reads CASSLGQGAAYGYTF. The CDR3 DNA follows: TGTGCCAGCAGCCTAGGACAGGGGGCGGCCTATGGCTACACCTTC. The chain carries TRBV7-8 and TRBJ1-2; TRBD1 agrees at 11 bases. CDR1 is SGHVS, CDR2 FQNEAQ, per germline. V lost 5 bases to trimming and J lost 4 bases; unmatched junction nucleotides: 6. The CDR3 covers 15 residues.

CDR3 sequence reads: CASSPAGTSGENNEQFF. CDR3 DNA: TGTGCCAGCAGCCCCGCCGGGACTAGCGGGGAAAACAATGAGCAGTTCTTC. This rearrangement joins TRBV4-2 to TRBJ2-1, with 13 bases identical to TRBD2. The germline V gene has CDR1 LGHNA and CDR2 YNFKEQ. The CDR3 has 17 amino acids. V gave up 4 bases and J gave up 5 bases; unmatched junction bases: 8.

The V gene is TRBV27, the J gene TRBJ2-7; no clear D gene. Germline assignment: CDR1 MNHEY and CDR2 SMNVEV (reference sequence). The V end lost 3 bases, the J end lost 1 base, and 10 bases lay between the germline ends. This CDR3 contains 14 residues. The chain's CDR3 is CASSFRHESYEQYF. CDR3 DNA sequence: TGTGCCAGCAGTTTCCGACACGAATCCTACGAGCAGTACTTC.

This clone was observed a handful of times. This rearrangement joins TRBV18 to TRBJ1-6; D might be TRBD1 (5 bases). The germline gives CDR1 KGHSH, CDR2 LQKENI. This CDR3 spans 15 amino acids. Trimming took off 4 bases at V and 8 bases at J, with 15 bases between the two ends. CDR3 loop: CASSREQGGDSPLHF. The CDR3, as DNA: TGTGCCAGCTCACGAGAGCAGGGCGGGGATTCACCCCTCCACTTT.

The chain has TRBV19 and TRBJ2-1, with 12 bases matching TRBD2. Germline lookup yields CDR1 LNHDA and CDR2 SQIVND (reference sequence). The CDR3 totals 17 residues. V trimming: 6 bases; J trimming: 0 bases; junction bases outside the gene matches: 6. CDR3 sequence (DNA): TGTGCCAGTAGGTCTAGCGGGGGGGGATTCTCCTACAATGAGCAGTTCTTC. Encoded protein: CASRSSGGGFSYNEQFF. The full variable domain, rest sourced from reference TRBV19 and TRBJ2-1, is DGGITQSPKYLFRKEGQNVTLSCEQNLNHDAMYWYRQDPGQGLRLIYYSQIVNDFQKGDIAEGYSVSREKKESFPLTVTSAQKNPTAFYLCASRSSGGGFSYNEQFFGPGTRLTVL.

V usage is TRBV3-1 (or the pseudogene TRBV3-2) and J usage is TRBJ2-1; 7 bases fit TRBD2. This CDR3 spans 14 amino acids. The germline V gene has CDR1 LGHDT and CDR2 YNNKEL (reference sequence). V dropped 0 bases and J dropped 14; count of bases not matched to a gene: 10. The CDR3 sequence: CASSQDRWGLLKFF. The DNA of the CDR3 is TGTGCCAGCAGCCAAGATCGGTGGGGACTACTAAAGTTCTTC.